One TCR beta chain is described in this entry. CDR1 is MNHEY, CDR2 SVGEGT, per germline. The CDR3 runs to 14 residues. Trimming took 2 bases from V and 8 from J, leaving 15 bases between them. As handled by the study authors: Reference gene primer amplification gave estimated nucleated cell counts. The data were produced by immunoSEQ multiplex PCR, yet TCRdb's version contains in-frame clones alone and is incomplete. V and J calls and clone size are those listed in that table; D and trimming were worked out from the DNA. Found here are about 120,000 clones, 70% to 90% of them singletons; the top ten hold roughly 1.2%. The data derive from a study of blood T cell repertoires in COVID-19.

Sequencing used peripheral blood. The chain joins TRBV6-2 or TRBV6-3 to TRBJ1-2; D call uncertain. The sequence was obtained from a woman at least 80 years old with acute or convalescent COVID-19. CDR3 protein: CASSYGGSRKGYTF. The DNA of the CDR3 is TGTGCCAGCAGTTACGGAGGGTCGCGGAAAGGCTACACCTTC.